These T cell receptor beta chains were read from a single sample in a study of cytomegalovirus exposure and HLA in healthy donors. Clones were sequenced by immunoSEQ multiplex PCR, and TCRdb holds only the in-frame ones, with some missing. The profile covers about 100,000 clones, with around 76% appearing a single time and 7% to 9% taken by the ten largest. Specimen: PBMCs. All receptors come from a man in his forties or fifties in good health and CMV-seropositive. CDR3s include the opening cysteine and the closing phenylalanine or tryptophan. Each record gives: J gene, D gene, V gene, clone size, CDR3 DNA, CDR3 protein. A D gene is named only where the DNA matches it firmly. Size is stated for part of the rows, as once, few or many counts, or as a class when the clone is expanded.

j_call: TRBJ2-7
d_call: TRBD1
v_call: TRBV11-2
clone_size: -
cdr3_nt: TGTGCCAGCAGCTCTTCGGACAGGGCTTTACACGAGCAGTACTTC
cdr3_aa: CASSSSDRALHEQYF

j_call: TRBJ2-5
d_call: -
v_call: TRBV2
clone_size: few
cdr3_nt: TGTGCCAGCAGTGCGGCGGGGCGAGAGACCCAGTACTTC
cdr3_aa: CASSAAGRETQYF

j_call: TRBJ1-2
d_call: TRBD1
v_call: TRBV11-2
clone_size: -
cdr3_nt: TGTGCCAGCAGCTTGGGACAGGCGGACTATGGCTACACCTTC
cdr3_aa: CASSLGQADYGYTF

j_call: TRBJ2-7
d_call: TRBD1
v_call: TRBV27
clone_size: -
cdr3_nt: TGTGCCAGCAGTTTACAGGACAGGGCCTACGAGCAGTACTTC
cdr3_aa: CASSLQDRAYEQYF

j_call: TRBJ2-5
d_call: -
v_call: TRBV4-3
clone_size: -
cdr3_nt: TGCGCCAGCAGCCAAGAATTAAGGGGGAGGGAAGAGACCCAGTACTTC
cdr3_aa: CASSQELRGREETQYF

j_call: TRBJ1-6
d_call: -
v_call: TRBV14
clone_size: few
cdr3_nt: TGTGCCAGCAGCCACGATACCCGGCCCCTCCACTTT
cdr3_aa: CASSHDTRPLHF

j_call: TRBJ2-5
d_call: -
v_call: TRBV5-1
clone_size: -
cdr3_nt: TGCGCCAGCAGCTTGGAAGGGCGGGAACAGGAGACCCAGTACTTC
cdr3_aa: CASSLEGREQETQYF

j_call: TRBJ2-5
d_call: TRBD1
v_call: TRBV6-5
clone_size: once
cdr3_nt: TGTGCCAGCAGTCCCCGGGACAGGGAGGGAGAGACCCAGTACTTC
cdr3_aa: CASSPRDREGETQYF

j_call: TRBJ2-7
d_call: -
v_call: TRBV5-4
clone_size: -
cdr3_nt: TGTGCCAGCAGCTTGGACCAGGCTTCCGAGCAGTACTTC
cdr3_aa: CASSLDQASEQYF

j_call: TRBJ2-7
d_call: TRBD2
v_call: TRBV19
clone_size: few
cdr3_nt: TGTGCCAGTAGTACCCCCTTCGGGAGGTTTGGGGAGCAGTACTTC
cdr3_aa: CASSTPFGRFGEQYF

j_call: TRBJ2-1
d_call: -
v_call: TRBV18
clone_size: -
cdr3_nt: TGTGCCAGCTCGCGACAGGTACCCCCGAGGTATGAGCAGTTCTTC
cdr3_aa: CASSRQVPPRYEQFF

j_call: TRBJ1-2
d_call: TRBD1
v_call: TRBV29-1
clone_size: -
cdr3_nt: TGCAGCGTCCCACCCGGACAGGGCAACTATGGCTACACCTTC
cdr3_aa: CSVPPGQGNYGYTF

j_call: TRBJ1-1
d_call: TRBD1
v_call: TRBV9
clone_size: few
cdr3_nt: TGTGCCAGCAGCGCTGGGGACAGGGGGGCTACTGAAGCTTTCTTT
cdr3_aa: CASSAGDRGATEAFF

j_call: TRBJ2-3
d_call: TRBD1
v_call: TRBV28
clone_size: -
cdr3_nt: TGTGCCAGCAGTGCGGACAGGGTGGGAACAGATACGCAGTATTTT
cdr3_aa: CASSADRVGTDTQYF

j_call: TRBJ2-5
d_call: TRBD2
v_call: TRBV4-1
clone_size: -
cdr3_nt: TGCGCCAGCAGCCAAGGACCTCAGCGGGGGGAAGAGACCCAGTACTTC
cdr3_aa: CASSQGPQRGEETQYF

j_call: TRBJ2-3
d_call: TRBD2
v_call: TRBV7-2
clone_size: once
cdr3_nt: TGTGCCAGCAGCATCTGGGGGGGTACCACAGATACGCAGTATTTT
cdr3_aa: CASSIWGGTTDTQYF

j_call: TRBJ2-5
d_call: -
v_call: TRBV19
clone_size: few
cdr3_nt: TGTGCCAGTAGTATACCGGGGGCGCGGGGGCAAGAGACCCAGTACTTC
cdr3_aa: CASSIPGARGQETQYF

j_call: TRBJ2-7
d_call: TRBD2
v_call: TRBV27
clone_size: -
cdr3_nt: TGTGCCAGCAGATTAGGGACTAGCGGCAACTACGAGCAGTACTTC
cdr3_aa: CASRLGTSGNYEQYF

j_call: TRBJ2-1
d_call: TRBD2
v_call: TRBV6-5
clone_size: -
cdr3_nt: TGTGCCAGCAGTTACCTAGCGGGAGGAAGGAATGAGCAGTTCTTC
cdr3_aa: CASSYLAGGRNEQFF

j_call: TRBJ2-1
d_call: TRBD2
v_call: TRBV7-2
clone_size: -
cdr3_nt: TGTGCCAGCAGCCAGGGACTAGCGGGAGGGCCATTCGGGTTCTTC
cdr3_aa: CASSQGLAGGPFGFF

j_call: TRBJ2-7
d_call: -
v_call: TRBV5-1
clone_size: -
cdr3_nt: TGCGCCAGCAGCTTCAGGGGACACGACTACGAGCAGTACTTC
cdr3_aa: CASSFRGHDYEQYF

j_call: TRBJ1-6
d_call: -
v_call: TRBV19
clone_size: -
cdr3_nt: TGTGCCAGTAGTATATTCCGGGTACTTGGGGAGACCTATAATTCACCCCTCCACTTT
cdr3_aa: CASSIFRVLGETYNSPLHF

j_call: TRBJ2-7
d_call: TRBD2
v_call: TRBV6-5
clone_size: -
cdr3_nt: TGTGCCAGCAGCCGGACTAGCGGGAGGGCCGGCGAGCAGTACTTC
cdr3_aa: CASSRTSGRAGEQYF

j_call: TRBJ1-2
d_call: TRBD1
v_call: TRBV5-1
clone_size: -
cdr3_nt: TGCGCCAGCAGCTTTTCTTGGACAGGGGAAAACTACACCTTC
cdr3_aa: CASSFSWTGENYTF

j_call: TRBJ2-5
d_call: TRBD2
v_call: TRBV29-1
clone_size: -
cdr3_nt: TGCAGCGTTGCTAGCGGGGGGTTAGAGACCCAGTACTTC
cdr3_aa: CSVASGGLETQYF

j_call: TRBJ2-7
d_call: TRBD1
v_call: TRBV6-1
clone_size: -
cdr3_nt: TGTGCCAGCAGTGAATGGGACAGGGGGCGGGACGAGCAGTACTTC
cdr3_aa: CASSEWDRGRDEQYF

j_call: TRBJ2-2
d_call: -
v_call: TRBV11-3
clone_size: -
cdr3_nt: TGTGCCAGCAGCTTGAGGGGGGAGCTGTTTTTT
cdr3_aa: CASSLRGELFF

j_call: TRBJ2-1
d_call: TRBD1
v_call: TRBV18
clone_size: -
cdr3_nt: TGTGCCAGCTCACCCCTAGGACAGGGGGTGTACAATGAGCAGTTCTTC
cdr3_aa: CASSPLGQGVYNEQFF

j_call: TRBJ1-1
d_call: -
v_call: TRBV2
clone_size: -
cdr3_nt: TGTGCCAGCACGTATGACACTGAAGCTTTCTTT
cdr3_aa: CASTYDTEAFF

j_call: TRBJ2-1
d_call: -
v_call: TRBV6-1
clone_size: -
cdr3_nt: TGTGCCAGCATCTGGGACAACGCGGAATACAATGAGCAGTTCTTC
cdr3_aa: CASIWDNAEYNEQFF

j_call: TRBJ1-4
d_call: TRBD1
v_call: TRBV5-1
clone_size: -
cdr3_nt: TGCGCCAGCAGCTTCCGGGACAGGGACGAAAAACTGTTTTTT
cdr3_aa: CASSFRDRDEKLFF

j_call: TRBJ1-1
d_call: TRBD1
v_call: TRBV5-1
clone_size: few
cdr3_nt: TGCGCCAGCAGAAGACAGGGGGCGGCCAGGGTCACTGAAGCTTTCTTT
cdr3_aa: CASRRQGAARVTEAFF

j_call: TRBJ1-6
d_call: TRBD1
v_call: TRBV6-1
clone_size: once
cdr3_nt: TGTGCCAGCAACGGACAGGATTATAATTCACCCCTCCACTTT
cdr3_aa: CASNGQDYNSPLHF

j_call: TRBJ1-2
d_call: -
v_call: TRBV14
clone_size: -
cdr3_nt: TGTGCCAGCAGCCAAGAAAGGTGGGCAGGGGAAGGCTACACCTTC
cdr3_aa: CASSQERWAGEGYTF

j_call: TRBJ2-1
d_call: -
v_call: TRBV19
clone_size: -
cdr3_nt: TGTGCCAGTAGTTCAGGGGTTCGGAGCAATGAGCAGTTCTTC
cdr3_aa: CASSSGVRSNEQFF

j_call: TRBJ2-1
d_call: TRBD2
v_call: TRBV19
clone_size: -
cdr3_nt: TGTGCCAGTAGTCCGACTAGCGGGGTGGGTGAGCAGTTCTTC
cdr3_aa: CASSPTSGVGEQFF

j_call: TRBJ2-1
d_call: TRBD2
v_call: TRBV7-9
clone_size: -
cdr3_nt: TGTGCCAGCAGCCCCCGGGGAGCGGGGTACAATGAGCAGTTCTTC
cdr3_aa: CASSPRGAGYNEQFF

j_call: TRBJ2-7
d_call: -
v_call: TRBV6-1
clone_size: -
cdr3_nt: TGTGCCAGCAGGGAGACAGTCGGCTCCTACGAGCAGTACTTC
cdr3_aa: CASRETVGSYEQYF

j_call: TRBJ1-1
d_call: -
v_call: TRBV7-9
clone_size: few
cdr3_nt: TGTGCCAGCAGCTTAGACCCCGCGGTCAGGGCTGAAGCTTTCTTT
cdr3_aa: CASSLDPAVRAEAFF

j_call: TRBJ1-5
d_call: TRBD1
v_call: TRBV6-5
clone_size: -
cdr3_nt: TGTGCCGCTGGGACAGGCTCATCTCCCCAGCATTTT
cdr3_aa: CAAGTGSSPQHF

j_call: TRBJ2-5
d_call: TRBD2
v_call: TRBV7-9
clone_size: -
cdr3_nt: TGTGCCAGCAGCTACGGACTAGCGGCAAACCAAGAGACCCAGTACTTC
cdr3_aa: CASSYGLAANQETQYF

j_call: TRBJ2-3
d_call: TRBD2
v_call: TRBV7-9
clone_size: -
cdr3_nt: TGTGCCAGCAGCCCACAAGGACTAGCGGAAACAGATACGCAGTATTTT
cdr3_aa: CASSPQGLAETDTQYF

j_call: TRBJ2-1
d_call: TRBD2
v_call: TRBV29-1
clone_size: once
cdr3_nt: TGCAGCGTTGTGCTAGCGGGGGGGTACAATGAGCAGTTCTTC
cdr3_aa: CSVVLAGGYNEQFF

j_call: TRBJ1-1
d_call: TRBD1
v_call: TRBV7-9
clone_size: once
cdr3_nt: TGTGCCAGCAGCTTACCAGGACAGGGAGGCAACACTGAAGCTTTCTTT
cdr3_aa: CASSLPGQGGNTEAFF

j_call: TRBJ2-3
d_call: -
v_call: TRBV11-2
clone_size: once
cdr3_nt: TGTGCCAGCAGCCCAGGAGGTCGGGGCACAGATACGCAGTATTTT
cdr3_aa: CASSPGGRGTDTQYF

j_call: TRBJ2-5
d_call: TRBD1
v_call: TRBV4-1
clone_size: -
cdr3_nt: TGCGCCAGCAGCCAAGATCTGGGACAGCAACAAGAGACCCAGTACTTC
cdr3_aa: CASSQDLGQQQETQYF

j_call: TRBJ1-5
d_call: TRBD1
v_call: TRBV28
clone_size: -
cdr3_nt: TGTGCCAGCAGACCTCTTCGACAGGGCATACGACCCCAGCATTTT
cdr3_aa: CASRPLRQGIRPQHF

j_call: TRBJ2-6
d_call: -
v_call: TRBV18
clone_size: -
cdr3_nt: TGTGCCAGCTCACCAAATCCTATCTACTCTGGGGCCAACGTCCTGACTTTC
cdr3_aa: CASSPNPIYSGANVLTF

j_call: TRBJ1-5
d_call: TRBD1
v_call: TRBV27
clone_size: few
cdr3_nt: TGTGCCAGCAGGAGCGCCGGGACAGGGGCTGTTCAGCCCCAGCATTTT
cdr3_aa: CASRSAGTGAVQPQHF

j_call: TRBJ2-7
d_call: -
v_call: TRBV4-3
clone_size: few
cdr3_nt: TGCGCCAGCAGCCCCCGGGGGGCTAGCGGTGAGCAGTACTTC
cdr3_aa: CASSPRGASGEQYF

j_call: TRBJ1-2
d_call: TRBD1
v_call: TRBV6-5
clone_size: -
cdr3_nt: TGTGCCAGCAAACTGGGACAGTCTACTAACTATGGCTACACCTTC
cdr3_aa: CASKLGQSTNYGYTF

j_call: TRBJ2-1
d_call: TRBD2
v_call: TRBV27
clone_size: -
cdr3_nt: TGTGCCAGCAGCGTATTTTCCGGGACTAGCGGACCAAGCTCCTACAATGAGCAGTTCTTC
cdr3_aa: CASSVFSGTSGPSSYNEQFF

j_call: TRBJ1-4
d_call: TRBD1
v_call: TRBV7-9
clone_size: -
cdr3_nt: TGTGCCAGCAGCGCACCGCAGGGGGCGAATAATGAAAAACTGTTTTTT
cdr3_aa: CASSAPQGANNEKLFF

j_call: TRBJ2-5
d_call: -
v_call: TRBV11-2
clone_size: -
cdr3_nt: TGTGCCAGCAGCTTCGGAGACCTCCTAGGGACCCAGTACTTC
cdr3_aa: CASSFGDLLGTQYF

j_call: TRBJ2-7
d_call: TRBD2
v_call: TRBV5-4
clone_size: few
cdr3_nt: TGTGCCAGCAACCCGGACGGACTAGCGGGAAAAGAGCAGTACTTC
cdr3_aa: CASNPDGLAGKEQYF

j_call: TRBJ2-1
d_call: -
v_call: TRBV11-3
clone_size: -
cdr3_nt: TGTGCCAGCAGCTTAGATCGCCCAGGGGGGATATACAATGAGCAGTTCTTC
cdr3_aa: CASSLDRPGGIYNEQFF

j_call: TRBJ2-7
d_call: TRBD1
v_call: TRBV19
clone_size: few
cdr3_nt: TGTGCCAGTAGTATCCGGCGCACAGGGGGGTACGAGCAGTACTTC
cdr3_aa: CASSIRRTGGYEQYF